The 29 T cell receptor beta chains below come from one sample, sequenced in a study. Clones were read by immunoSEQ multiplex PCR, and TCRdb kept only the in-frame ones, dropping some. This table holds nearly 70,000 clones, 93% found once. Material for sequencing was PBMCs. These receptors were taken from a man aged 35-49 years with rheumatoid arthritis.

This chain links TRBV12-3 or TRBV12-4 with TRBJ2-1, with unresolved D. This CDR3 contains 12 residues. V lost 5 bases, J lost 3 bases, and 5 bases lay in between. In DNA, the CDR3 is TGTGCCAGCAGTCCCAACTACAATGAGCAGTTCTTC. Translated: CASSPNYNEQFF.

The rearrangement joins TRBV5-6 to TRBJ2-1, with D perhaps being TRBD1 or TRBD2 (5 bases each). In germline, CDR1 is SGHDT, CDR2 YYEEEE. V lost 4 bases and J 6 bases, leaving 17 bases between the germline ends. This CDR3 spans 15 amino acids. The CDR3 nucleotides are TGTGCCAGCAGCGGGCGAGGGGTTATGGGCAATGAGCAGTTCTTC. It yields the protein CASSGRGVMGNEQFF.

The V gene is TRBV18, the J gene TRBJ2-1; 9 bases map to TRBD1. CDR1 KGHSH and CDR2 LQKENI come from the germline V gene. The CDR3 totals 16 residues. V shed 6 bases, J shed 0 bases, and the junction held 6 bases outside the gene matches. The CDR3 spells CASSRGQGDSYNEQFF. As DNA, the CDR3 is TGTGCCAGCTCGAGGGGACAGGGCGACTCCTACAATGAGCAGTTCTTC.

The rearrangement links TRBV27 to TRBJ2-7, with D perhaps assigned TRBD1 or TRBD2 (5 bases each). CDR1 is MNHEY and CDR2 is SMNVEV in the germline V gene (reference sequence). The CDR3 is 12 amino acids. The ends were cut back, 2 bases at V and 6 bases at J, with 8 bases in the middle. CDR3 protein: CASSLAGTEQYF. CDR3 bases: TGTGCCAGCAGTTTAGCAGGGACCGAGCAGTACTTC.

This clone was observed a single time. The chain employs TRBV9 and TRBJ2-3; D unclear. V dropped 0 bases and J dropped 2 bases, with 4 bases sitting between them. Germline V gives CDR1 SGDLS, CDR2 YYNGEE. The CDR3 loop spans 13 amino acids. CDR3 bases: TGTGCCAGCAGCGTAGCTGTCACAGATACGCAGTATTTT. This sequence encodes CASSVAVTDTQYF.

The V and J genes are TRBV5-1 and TRBJ1-1, with D unresolved. Trimming removed 8 bases from V and 0 bases from J, with 11 bases in between. Germline CDR1 reads SGHRS; CDR2 reads YFSETQ. This CDR3 is built from 13 residues. CDR3 bases: TGCGCCAGTTCGCTACTCTTGAACACTGAAGCTTTCTTT. Protein: CASSLLLNTEAFF.

The J gene is TRBJ1-3, the V gene TRBV2; TRBD1 matches at 7 bases. The ends lost 3 bases at V and 4 bases at J; junction bases unmatched: 9. Germline values: CDR1 SNHLY, CDR2 FYNNEI. The CDR3 is made up of 16 amino acids. CDR3 nucleotides: TGTGCCAGCAGTGAGGATAACAGGGGAGGAGGAAACACCATATATTTT. Translating it yields CASSEDNRGGGNTIYF. The full variable domain, in which reference TRBV2 and TRBJ1-3 provide the parts outside the CDR3, is EPEVTQTPSHQVTQMGQEVILRCVPISNHLYFYWYRQILGQKVEFLVSFYNNEISEKSEIFDDQFSVERPDGSNFTLKIRSTKLEDSAMYFCASSEDNRGGGNTIYFGEGSWLTVV.

The chain recombines TRBV6-5 with TRBJ1-2; TRBD1 matches 12 bases. Trimming cost V 1 base and J 8 bases; bases outside gene matches: 5. Germline CDR1 reads MNHEY; CDR2 reads SVGAGI. This CDR3 region has 15 residues. In nucleotides, the CDR3 is TGTGCCAGCAGTTACTTTACCGGGACAGGGGGCGGCTACACCTTC. It is translated as CASSYFTGTGGGYTF.

The gene calls are TRBV7-2 and TRBJ1-5, with TRBD1 identical over 7 bases. Germline V gene lookup returns CDR1 SGHTA and CDR2 FQGNSA. This CDR3 region has 16 residues. J lost 8 bases, V lost 5 bases, and 15 bases had no gene match. CDR3 loop: CASSLGGRDNIKPQHF. The CDR3 DNA reads as TGTGCCAGCAGCCTAGGGGGCCGGGACAACATCAAGCCCCAGCATTTT.

The chain carries TRBV5-6 and TRBJ2-7, with 8 bases fitting TRBD1. CDR3 size: 14 residues. With 5 bases clipped from V and 7 bases from J, the junction kept 11 bases outside the gene matches. CDR1 and CDR2 (germline): SGHDT, YYEEEE. The CDR3 DNA sequence: TGTGCCAGCAGACCCGGACGGACAGGGTATGAGCAGTACTTC. It encodes CASRPGRTGYEQYF.

The rearrangement uses TRBV18 and TRBJ1-4; 11 nucleotides agree with TRBD1. The CDR3 is 16 residues long. Germline CDR1 is KGHSH and CDR2 is LQKENI. V lost 6 bases, J lost 11 bases, and 14 bases stayed unmatched. The CDR3 bases are TGTGCCAGCTCCCCCGGACAGGGGGCTCCCCAGGGGAAACTGTTTTTT. Protein: CASSPGQGAPQGKLFF.

The J gene is TRBJ2-5, the V gene TRBV19; D might be TRBD2 (5 bases). Trimming shortened V by 3 bases and J by 3 bases, and 11 bases separated the two germline ends. The length of the CDR3 is 14 residues. CDR1 is LNHDA, CDR2 SQIVND, per germline (reference sequence). DNA of the CDR3: TGTGCCAGTAGTATGGTACCGGGAAAAGAGACCCAGTACTTC. Translating gives CASSMVPGKETQYF.

This clone appeared once. V is TRBV5-1 and J is TRBJ2-3; 9 nucleotides align to TRBD1. V was pared by 4 bases and J by 2 bases, with 14 bases of the junction left unmatched. Germline values: CDR1 SGHRS, CDR2 YFSETQ. CDR3 length equals 18 residues. CDR3 DNA: TGCGCCAGCAGCCCACCACAGGGGGCTACCCTTTTCACAGATACGCAGTATTTT. Residues: CASSPPQGATLFTDTQYF.

The rearrangement joins TRBV7-9 to TRBJ1-2; a possible D gene is TRBD1 (5 bases). The CDR3 totals 15 residues. The germline V gene has CDR1 SEHNR and CDR2 FQNEAQ (reference sequence). Trimming cost V 8 bases and J 6 bases, with 22 bases left between them. The chain's CDR3 is CASQVGGGNADGYTF. The CDR3 nucleotides are TGTGCCAGCCAAGTGGGGGGTGGGAATGCGGATGGCTACACCTTC.

This clone appeared once. V gene TRBV6-5 combines with J gene TRBJ1-5; D might be TRBD1 (6 bases). Trimming removed 6 bases from V and 2 bases from J, with 14 bases in between. The CDR3 consists of 15 residues. The germline V gene has CDR1 MNHEY and CDR2 SVGAGI. For the CDR3, the DNA is TGTGCCAGCAGCCTGGACAGAAGTGGCAATCAGCCCCAGCATTTT. Amino acids: CASSLDRSGNQPQHF.

This chain links TRBV18 with TRBJ1-1; the D gene is possibly TRBD1 (5 bases). Per the germline V gene, CDR1 is KGHSH and CDR2 is LQKENI. CDR3 length equals 12 residues. V dropped 1 base and J dropped 8 bases, with 8 bases sitting between them. The CDR3 DNA reads as TGTGCCAGCTCACCACTCCAGGGAGAAGCTTTCTTT. This sequence encodes CASSPLQGEAFF.

The chain couples TRBV6-1 to TRBJ1-2, with D unclear. V shed 1 base and J shed 5 bases, with 14 bases lying between them. This CDR3 comprises 15 residues. Germline V gives CDR1 MNHNS, CDR2 SASEGT. The CDR3 DNA reads TGTGCCAGCAGTGAAGGAGGGTTTAGGGTTTATGGCTACACCTTC. It translates to CASSEGGFRVYGYTF.

The chain carries TRBV7-2 and TRBJ2-1; D remains unclear. CDR1 and CDR2 (germline): SGHTA, FQGNSA. The CDR3 length is 14 residues. The V end was cut by 1 base, the J end by 9 bases, with 13 bases between. CDR3 region: CASSLVSWASEQFF. The DNA for the CDR3 is TGTGCCAGCAGCTTAGTGTCGTGGGCTAGTGAGCAGTTCTTC.

V gene TRBV9 combines with J gene TRBJ1-1; 10 bases fit TRBD1. The V gene's germline CDR1 is SGDLS and CDR2 YYNGEE. V shed 3 bases and J 6 bases; nucleotides not matched to a gene: 5. CDR3 length equals 14 residues. CDR3 sequence reads: CASSDDRGLPEAFF. DNA for the CDR3: TGTGCCAGCAGCGACGACAGGGGGCTCCCTGAAGCTTTCTTT.

This chain links TRBV7-2 with TRBJ2-5; a weak D match, TRBD2 (6 bases). Trimming stripped 3 bases from V and 5 bases from J, with 16 bases between. The length of the CDR3 is 15 residues. Per germline, CDR1 SGHTA and CDR2 FQGNSA. CDR3 residues: CASSLQGRRGETQYF. CDR3 nucleotide sequence: TGTGCCAGCAGCTTGCAGGGCCGACGGGGGGAGACCCAGTACTTC.

DNA of the CDR3: TGTGCCAGCAGTTACTCCGGGGTCTATGGCTACACCTTC. This codes for CASSYSGVYGYTF. The V call is TRBV6-5, the J call TRBJ1-2; D unclear. CDR3 size: 13 residues. CDR1 is MNHEY, CDR2 SVGAGI, per germline. V lost 0 bases, J lost 4 bases, and 6 bases lay in between.

This clone was counted once. This chain connects TRBV10-3 to TRBJ2-7, with TRBD1 identical over 8 bases. J lost 1 base, V lost 0 bases, and 5 bases had no gene match. The CDR3 covers 16 residues. The germline V gene encodes CDR1 ENHRY and CDR2 SYGVKD. The CDR3, as DNA: TGTGCCATCAGTGAGTCGTTGACAGGGGCTTCCTACGAGCAGTACTTC. As protein: CAISESLTGASYEQYF.

The chain has TRBV6-6 and TRBJ2-3; 9 nucleotides match TRBD2. CDR1 is MNHNY and CDR2 is SVGAGI in the germline V gene (reference sequence). V shed 4 bases, J shed 4 bases, and the junction held 6 bases outside the gene matches. CDR3 length: 15 amino acids. CDR3 protein: CASSFSGSSADTQYF. The CDR3 DNA reads as TGTGCCAGCAGTTTTAGCGGGAGTAGTGCAGATACGCAGTATTTT.

The rearrangement uses TRBV5-4 and TRBJ1-4; 7 bases align to TRBD1. Losses at the gene ends were 2 bases for V and 8 bases for J; bases not matched to a gene: 9. The CDR3 loop spans 15 amino acids. Germline V gene sequence: CDR1 SGHNT, CDR2 YYREEE (reference sequence). The CDR3 bases are TGTGCCAGCAGCTTTGGGGAGGGGGCAGAGGAAAAACTGTTTTTT. As protein: CASSFGEGAEEKLFF.

The chain carries TRBV19 and TRBJ2-1; the D gene is possibly TRBD2 (7 bases). The CDR3 is 15 amino acids. Trimming cost V 1 base and J 6 bases, with 13 bases left between them. CDR1 is LNHDA and CDR2 is SQIVND in the germline V gene (reference sequence). The CDR3 sequence is CASSIGGGARNEQFF. The CDR3 nucleotides are TGTGCCAGTAGTATAGGTGGGGGGGCGCGCAATGAGCAGTTCTTC.

J is TRBJ1-1 and V is TRBV28; 7 bases match TRBD1. The germline gives CDR1 MDHEN, CDR2 SYDVKM. The CDR3 consists of 15 residues. V lost 5 bases, J lost 3 bases, and 9 bases stayed unmatched. The chain's CDR3 is CASSKGGVGDTEAFF. CDR3 DNA: TGTGCCAGCAGTAAAGGGGGCGTGGGGGACACTGAAGCTTTCTTT.

The CDR3 nucleotides are TGTGCCAGCAGCTTAGGGAGCGGGGAGGACGAGCAGTACTTC. It codes for CASSLGSGEDEQYF. The chain couples TRBV7-2 to TRBJ2-7, with 7 bases lining up with TRBD2. Germline CDR1 SGHTA, CDR2 FQGNSA. The CDR3 has 14 residues. V was pared by 1 base and J by 5 bases, with 5 bases of the junction left unmatched.

The chain uses TRBV7-2 and TRBJ2-3, with 9 nucleotides matching TRBD2. The CDR3 consists of 19 residues. V dropped 6 bases and J dropped 6; count of bases not matched to a gene: 22. Germline loops: CDR1 SGHTA, CDR2 FQGNSA. CDR3 nucleotides: TGTGCCAGCAGTGTACCGTCTAGCGGGAACCCAATTAGGATGGATACGCAGTATTTT. Amino acid sequence: CASSVPSSGNPIRMDTQYF.

V usage is TRBV28 and J usage is TRBJ1-2, with a tentative D call TRBD1 (5 bases). Germline-derived CDR1 and CDR2 are MDHEN and SYDVKM. This CDR3 is built from 16 residues. V was shortened by 4 bases and J by 2 bases, with 17 bases between the two germline ends. Here the CDR3 reads CASSSSPGRQNYGYTF. The CDR3 bases are TGTGCCAGCAGTTCCTCGCCGGGACGACAAAACTATGGCTACACCTTC.